The 20 T cell receptor beta chains in this list originate from one sample, sequenced in a study of blood T cells in healthy people across ages. Primers used in a second PCR of about 7 to 12 cycles were a sample-barcoded 5' primer and a J-beta primer mix. TCRdb used MiXCR to reprocess the 5' RACE reads, holding one entry per CDR3 protein. The sample shows about 930,000 distinct CDR3 sequences, roughly 29% of them seen only once. The same data also contributed to another study, on T cells of mothers and their children.

Source material: blood. Receptor source: a middle-aged woman in good health.

This clonotype appeared many times. The J gene is TRBJ1-1, the V gene TRBV6-1; tentative D call: TRBD1 (5 bases). The germline V and J ends were trimmed by 5 bases and 6 bases, with 13 bases remaining between them. The CDR3 totals 13 residues. Germline-derived CDR1 and CDR2 are MNHNS and SASEGT. CDR3 loop: CASSSIQGAEAFF. DNA of the CDR3: TGTGCCAGCAGTTCGATTCAGGGTGCTGAAGCTTTCTTT.

In its sample, this clonotype was seen a few times. The chain has TRBV27 and TRBJ2-3, with D perhaps TRBD2 (5 bases). The V gene's germline CDR1 is MNHEY and CDR2 SMNVEV (reference sequence). V lost 0 bases to trimming and J lost 4 bases, with 17 bases between them. The CDR3 runs to 17 residues. The CDR3 DNA is TGTGCCAGCAGTTTATCCGAGCCGGGGTTTATAGCAGATACGCAGTATTTT. Translating gives CASSLSEPGFIADTQYF.

At least ten counts were recorded for this clonotype. The rearrangement links TRBV6-5 to TRBJ2-7; D ambiguous. The germline V gene has CDR1 MNHEY and CDR2 SVGAGI. Trimming pared 0 bases from V and 7 bases from J, leaving 16 bases between. The CDR3 runs to 15 residues. The CDR3: CASSYSNRAYSEQYF. Written as DNA, the CDR3 is TGTGCCAGCAGTTACTCCAACAGAGCCTATTCGGAGCAGTACTTC.

This clonotype was seen a handful of times. This CDR3 reads CASRPQGTYGYTF. CDR3 nucleotide sequence: TGTGCCAGCAGACCACAGGGTACCTATGGCTACACCTTC. This chain joins TRBV7-9 and TRBJ1-2; TRBD1 might be the D (6 bases). Germline V CDR1 and CDR2: SEHNR, FQNEAQ (reference sequence). This CDR3 is 13 amino acids long. The V gene lost 6 bases and the J gene lost 4 bases, with 12 bases spanning the gap.

The rearrangement joins TRBV27 to TRBJ1-5, with D possibly TRBD1 on 6 matching bases. CDR1 and CDR2 from the germline V gene are MNHEY and SMNVEV (reference sequence). This CDR3 contains 16 residues. The germline V and J ends were trimmed by 5 bases and 3 bases, with 17 bases remaining between them. The CDR3 DNA reads TGTGCCAGCAGTATGGACAGCTCACCATTCAATCAGCCCCAGCATTTT. The encoded protein is CASSMDSSPFNQPQHF.

This chain links TRBV5-1 with TRBJ1-2; 8 positions agree with TRBD1. With V trimmed by 2 bases and J by 3 bases, 6 bases remained unmatched. Germline CDR1 SGHRS, CDR2 YFSETQ. This CDR3 comprises 15 residues. CDR3 loop: CASSLNPGQDYGYTF. In DNA form, the CDR3 reads TGCGCCAGCAGCTTAAATCCGGGACAGGACTATGGCTACACCTTC.

As for this clonotype: A much larger clone is a single base away; this may be a read error. V usage is TRBV6-5 and J usage is TRBJ1-2; TRBD1 might be the D (6 bases). The CDR3 contains 14 residues. Per germline, CDR1 MNHEY and CDR2 SVGAGI. The V end was cut by 6 bases, the J end by 0 bases, with 11 bases between. The DNA for the CDR3 is TGTGCCAGCAGGAACAGGGTGGCTAACTATGGCTACACCTTC. Translating gives CASRNRVANYGYTF.

The chain uses TRBV20-1 and TRBJ1-1, with D hard to call. V lost 1 base, J lost 2 bases, and 8 bases lay in between. CDR1 and CDR2 (germline): DFQATT, SNEGSKA (reference sequence). The CDR3 loop spans 13 amino acids. In DNA form, the CDR3 reads TGCAGTGCTAGAGTGGGTCTCAACACTGAAGCTTTCTTT. Its protein is CSARVGLNTEAFF.

This clonotype was seen a handful of times. The genes are TRBV7-2 and TRBJ1-2, with a weak D call TRBD1 (6 bases). Trimming shortened V by 0 bases and J by 4 bases, and 12 bases separated the two germline ends. There are 15 residues in the CDR3. The germline V gene has CDR1 SGHTA and CDR2 FQGNSA. The CDR3 nucleotides are TGTGCCAGCAGCTTAGCCCCAGGGGAAACCTATGGCTACACCTTC. It translates to CASSLAPGETYGYTF.

This sequence joins TRBV3-1 and TRBJ2-7, with unresolved D. The CDR3 runs to 11 residues. V lost 7 bases, J lost 3 bases, and 7 bases lay in between. Germline lookup yields CDR1 LGHDT and CDR2 YNNKEL (reference sequence). The CDR3 DNA follows: TGTGCCAGCAACCGGCTCTACGAGCAGTACTTC. Protein: CASNRLYEQYF.

V usage is TRBV12-3 or TRBV12-4 and J usage is TRBJ2-1, with TRBD1 matching over 7 bases. V shed 5 bases, J shed 1 base, and the junction held 5 bases outside the gene matches. The CDR3 covers 15 residues. The CDR3 nucleotides are TGTGCCAGCAGTCCCCAGGGACAGTCCTACAATGAGCAGTTCTTC. Translated, it gives CASSPQGQSYNEQFF.

The rearrangement uses TRBV7-9 and TRBJ1-4; TRBD1 might be the D (6 bases). V was cut by 5 bases and J by 4 bases, with 14 bases left in between. The CDR3 is 15 amino acids. Germline CDR1 is SEHNR and CDR2 is FQNEAQ (reference sequence). CDR3 amino acids: CASSILDRVNEKLFF. As DNA, the CDR3 is TGTGCCAGCAGCATTTTGGACAGAGTTAATGAAAAACTGTTTTTT.

The chain couples TRBV4-3 to TRBJ2-3, with TRBD2 matching over 11 bases. This CDR3 is 17 amino acids long. The germline V gene has CDR1 LGHNA and CDR2 YSLEER. With 1 base clipped from V and 6 bases from J, the junction kept 9 bases outside the gene matches. The CDR3 region is CASSQVLAGGPRDTQYF. In nucleotides, the CDR3 is TGCGCCAGCAGCCAAGTTTTAGCGGGGGGGCCGCGGGATACGCAGTATTTT.

The rearrangement uses TRBV4-1 and TRBJ2-1; D possibly corresponds to TRBD1 (6 bases). The CDR3 has 19 residues. The ends were cut back, 1 base at V and 9 bases at J, with 28 bases in the middle. CDR1 MGHRA and CDR2 YSYEKL come from the germline V gene. The CDR3 reads CASSQAGEQVWGRLGEQFF. The CDR3 nucleotides are TGCGCCAGCAGCCAAGCGGGTGAACAGGTCTGGGGGCGTCTCGGTGAGCAGTTCTTC.

This clonotype was recorded many times. The chain joins TRBV4-3 to TRBJ1-2; D is possibly TRBD1 (5 bases). V was shortened by 0 bases and J by 7 bases, with 12 bases between the two germline ends. This CDR3 contains 14 residues. Germline assignment: CDR1 LGHNA and CDR2 YSLEER. CDR3 DNA: TGCGCCAGCAGCCAAGATTTAGGGGCGAGTGGCTACACCTTC. This gives the protein CASSQDLGASGYTF.

This clonotype was observed a few times. J is TRBJ1-5 and V is TRBV7-2; D is uncertain. V lost 3 bases and J 7 bases, leaving 7 bases between the germline ends. The CDR3 loop spans 12 amino acids. The germline V gene encodes CDR1 SGHTA and CDR2 FQGNSA. CDR3 loop: CASSFYPQPQHF. The CDR3 DNA sequence: TGTGCCAGCAGCTTTTATCCGCAGCCCCAGCATTTT. Filled out from reference TRBV7-2 and TRBJ1-5, the complete variable domain reads GAGVSQSPSNKVTEKGKDVELRCDPISGHTALYWYRQSLGQGLEFLIYFQGNSAPDKSGLPSDRFSAERTGGSVSTLTIQRTQQEDSAVYLCASSFYPQPQHFGDGTRLSIL.

The gene calls are TRBV20-1 and TRBJ2-1; D possibly corresponds to TRBD2 (6 bases). The CDR3 consists of 15 residues. Per germline, CDR1 DFQATT and CDR2 SNEGSKA (reference sequence). Trimming shortened V by 3 bases and J by 4 bases, and 16 bases separated the two germline ends. This CDR3 reads CSASFSGSGYNEQFF. CDR3 bases: TGCAGTGCTAGCTTCTCAGGGAGCGGGTACAATGAGCAGTTCTTC.

This sequence joins TRBV28 and TRBJ2-1; D is perhaps TRBD2 (5 bases). V dropped 3 bases and J dropped 7 bases, with 16 bases sitting between them. The germline CDR1 and CDR2 sequences are MDHEN and SYDVKM. The CDR3 loop spans 15 amino acids. The DNA of the CDR3 is TGTGCCAGCAGTTTTTGGACTCCAACGCCAAATGAGCAGTTCTTC. It specifies CASSFWTPTPNEQFF.

This chain links TRBV12-3 or TRBV12-4 with TRBJ1-3; D is possibly TRBD1 (6 bases). The CDR3 runs 15 residues. V was trimmed by 2 bases and J by 4 bases, leaving 12 bases between them. The CDR3 region has the DNA TGTGCCAGCAGTTTATCAGGGGTGGAAGGAAACACCATATATTTT. Protein product: CASSLSGVEGNTIYF.

As for this clonotype: A much larger clone lies a single base off, so this may be a read error. V and J are TRBV10-2 and TRBJ2-1, with D tentatively TRBD1 (6 bases). The CDR3 is 14 amino acids. V was clipped by 3 bases and J by 10 bases, with 16 bases between them. Per the germline V gene, CDR1 is WSHSY and CDR2 is SAAADI. This CDR3 reads CASSDWTASYEQFF. The CDR3, as DNA: TGCGCCAGCAGTGACTGGACAGCCTCCTACGAGCAGTTCTTC.